One and the same sample provided the 10 T cell receptor beta chains below, sequenced in a study of T cell repertoires in cytomegalovirus infection. TCRdb itself ran the reads through MiXCR, one entry per CDR3 protein. Counted here are around 770,000 distinct CDR3 sequences, 25% to 35% occurring once; the ten biggest clones make up 10% to 15%. These receptors are not linked to any known antigen. Source: cultured CD8+ T cells from PBMCs, taken from culture after CMV antigen stimulation. Receptors originate from a human donor in good health (CMV status not recorded). Some clones in this sample may be carry-over from other donors' samples.

This clonotype was seen a handful of times. The gene calls are TRBV27 and TRBJ2-7; D possibly corresponds to TRBD2 (5 bases). Germline CDR1 is MNHEY and CDR2 is SMNVEV (reference sequence). Between the trimmed V and J ends, which lost 4 bases and 7 bases, there was a span of 11 bases. The CDR3 has 12 residues. The CDR3 sequence: CASSSPSGEQYV. The CDR3 DNA reads as TGTGCCAGCAGTTCCCCGTCGGGAGAGCAGTACGTC.

In its sample, this clonotype was seen a few times. Since a much larger clone is just one base distant, this may be a read error. This rearrangement joins TRBV28 to TRBJ1-1; D remains ambiguous. The CDR3 totals 13 residues. In germline, CDR1 is MDHEN, CDR2 SYDVKM. V was clipped by 5 bases and J by 1 base, with 8 bases between them. CDR3 nucleotides: TGTGCCAGCAGTCACGCGGGGAACACTGAAGCTTTCTTT. This gives the protein CASSHAGNTEAFF. The entire variable domain, with the rest obtained from reference TRBV28 and TRBJ1-1, is as follows: DVKVTQSSRYLVKRTGEKVFLECVQDMDHENMFWYRQDPGLGLRLIYFSYDVKMKEKGDIPEGYSVSREKKERFSLILESASTNQTSMYLCASSHAGNTEAFFGQGTRLTVV.

This clonotype has a count of ten or more. The gene calls are TRBV7-2 and TRBJ2-7, with TRBD1 matching 9 bases. The CDR3 sequence is 15 residues long. CDR1 and CDR2 (germline): SGHTA, FQGNSA. With V trimmed by 4 bases and J by 5 bases, 9 bases remained unmatched. The CDR3 reads CASSSRGTGRNEQYF. In DNA form, the CDR3 reads TGTGCCAGCAGCTCGCGTGGGACAGGGAGGAACGAGCAGTACTTC.

This clonotype was picked up many times. The V and J genes are TRBV24-1 and TRBJ1-5, with 8 positions matching TRBD1. The V and J ends lost 4 bases and 4 bases, in that order; junction bases with no gene match: 8. The CDR3 extends over 16 amino acids. CDR1 and CDR2 from the germline V gene are KGHDR and SFDVKD. The DNA of the CDR3 is TGTGCCACCAGTGAGAACAGGGGGGAAATGAATCAGCCCCAGCATTTT. This codes for CATSENRGEMNQPQHF.

The chain employs TRBV6-1 and TRBJ2-3; 12 nucleotides align to TRBD2. V gave up 5 bases and J gave up 5 bases; unmatched junction bases: 5. Germline CDR1 is MNHNS and CDR2 is SASEGT. This CDR3 comprises 15 residues. CDR3 nucleotide sequence: TGTGCCAGCAGTTTTACTAGCGGGGGGCTAGATACGCAGTATTTT. Translated: CASSFTSGGLDTQYF.

This clonotype was recorded many times. CDR3 sequence reads: CASSSSQVSEQFF. CDR3 DNA: TGTGCCAGCAGCTCCTCACAGGTTTCTGAGCAGTTCTTC. The chain uses TRBV7-6 and TRBJ2-1, with D tentatively TRBD1 (5 bases). The CDR3 loop spans 13 amino acids. V was shortened by 4 bases and J by 9 bases, with 13 bases between the two germline ends. Germline CDR1 reads SGHVS; CDR2 reads FNYEAQ.

This clonotype was counted ten times or more. The V gene is TRBV6-1, the J gene TRBJ2-5, with 8 bases fitting TRBD2. The CDR3 consists of 16 residues. With V trimmed by 6 bases and J by 0 bases, 9 bases remained unmatched. CDR1 and CDR2 (germline): MNHNS, SASEGT. CDR3 sequence reads: CASRLWERGYQETQYF. In DNA, the CDR3 is TGTGCCAGCAGGCTGTGGGAGCGGGGGTACCAAGAGACCCAGTACTTC.

This clonotype has a handful of counts. The genes are TRBV7-9 and TRBJ2-1, with D possibly being TRBD2 (7 bases). CDR3 length: 16 amino acids. Germline V gene data show CDR1 as SEHNR and CDR2 as FQNEAQ (reference sequence). V gave up 0 bases and J gave up 4 bases, with 13 bases separating them. The CDR3 loop is CASSLADGGPYNEQFF. Written as DNA, the CDR3 is TGTGCCAGCAGCTTAGCAGACGGGGGGCCTTACAATGAGCAGTTCTTC.

This clonotype was recorded a few times. V gene TRBV4-3 combines with J gene TRBJ2-5; D unresolved. V lost 6 bases, J lost 7 bases, and 15 bases lay in between. This CDR3 is built from 13 residues. Germline V CDR1 and CDR2: LGHNA, YSLEER. CDR3 nucleotide sequence: TGCGCCAGCAGTTCAGACTCCTACGGGACCCAGTACTTC. Amino acid sequence: CASSSDSYGTQYF.

This clonotype showed up just a few times. The V call is TRBV12-5, the J call TRBJ1-2; possible D gene TRBD1, 6 bases. CDR3 length equals 13 residues. Trimming stripped 6 bases from V and 6 bases from J, with 14 bases between. Germline V lookup: CDR1 LGHNT, CDR2 FRNRAP. CDR3: CASGAPRGDGYTF. CDR3 DNA: TGTGCTAGTGGGGCCCCCAGGGGAGATGGCTACACCTTC.